This TCR beta chain derives from a study of blood T cells in healthy people across ages. Findings and caveats of the study: Among long-lived donors, naive CD4+ cells were more numerous and diversity higher than in aged donors.

Total RNA amounts of at least 6 micrograms were extracted per sample. In this sample, this clonotype turned up a few times. Antigen specificity is unknown. Primed by a sample-barcoded 5' primer and a J-beta primer mix, a second PCR proceeded for roughly 7 to 12 cycles. Each cDNA molecule, via a template-switch adaptor with 12 random nucleotides, was tagged. One entry per CDR3 protein, called by TCRdb with MiXCR from the 5' RACE reads. Of roughly 730,000 distinct CDR3 sequences listed, approximately 60% are singletons. Trimming pared 5 bases from V and 8 bases from J, leaving 17 bases between. From germline, CDR1 is SGHTA and CDR2 FQGNSA. This CDR3 is 14 amino acids long.

The sample was blood. This receptor was taken from a man aged 35 to 55 in good health. V is TRBV7-2 and J is TRBJ2-3, with D unresolved. CDR3 residues: CASSGQSLPPTQYF. The CDR3 DNA sequence: TGTGCCAGCAGCGGTCAAAGTTTGCCTCCTACGCAGTATTTT.